This T cell receptor (beta chain) is drawn from a study of blood T cell repertoires in COVID-19. At the level of the study: Acute and convalescent COVID-19 samples came from the United States, Italy and Spain. PBMCs, B-cell-depleted T cells, or T cells provided the cDNA or gDNA that made up the material.

This CDR3 contains 14 residues. V lost 1 base and J 4 bases, leaving 10 bases between the germline ends. Germline V gives CDR1 KGHSH, CDR2 LQKENI. Per the authors' pipeline: Reference gene primer amplification gave nucleated cell count estimates. This table comes from immunoSEQ multiplex PCR, and its TCRdb copy is limited to in-frame clones, with some not included. V and J calls plus clone size are reproduced from that table; the DNA served to infer D and trimming. The profile shows 70,000 or so clones, about 88% of them singletons. This receptor was obtained from a man between 65 and 80 years old with active COVID-19. The chain combines TRBV18 with TRBJ1-2; TRBD1 might be the D (6 bases). Sequenced: peripheral blood. This CDR3 reads CASSPQGQLYGYTF. The CDR3 DNA reads as TGTGCCAGCTCACCACAAGGACAGCTCTATGGCTACACCTTC.